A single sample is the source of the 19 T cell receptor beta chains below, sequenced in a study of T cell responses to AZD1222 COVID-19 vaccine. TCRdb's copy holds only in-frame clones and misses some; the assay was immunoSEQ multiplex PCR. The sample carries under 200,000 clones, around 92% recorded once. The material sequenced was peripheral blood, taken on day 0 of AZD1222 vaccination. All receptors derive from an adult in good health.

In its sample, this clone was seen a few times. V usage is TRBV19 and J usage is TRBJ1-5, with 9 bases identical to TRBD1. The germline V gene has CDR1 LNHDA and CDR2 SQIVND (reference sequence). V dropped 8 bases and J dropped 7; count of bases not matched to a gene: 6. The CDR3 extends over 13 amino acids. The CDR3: CASSDRGKQPQHF. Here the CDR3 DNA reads TGTGCCAGTTCTGACAGGGGGAAGCAGCCCCAGCATTTT.

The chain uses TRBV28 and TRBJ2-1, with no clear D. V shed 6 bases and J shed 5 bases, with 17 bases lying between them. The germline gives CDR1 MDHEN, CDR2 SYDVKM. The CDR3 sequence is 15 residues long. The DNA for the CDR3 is TGTGCCAGCAGATTCCCCGCGCCGGGTCACAATGAGCAGTTCTTC. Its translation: CASRFPAPGHNEQFF.

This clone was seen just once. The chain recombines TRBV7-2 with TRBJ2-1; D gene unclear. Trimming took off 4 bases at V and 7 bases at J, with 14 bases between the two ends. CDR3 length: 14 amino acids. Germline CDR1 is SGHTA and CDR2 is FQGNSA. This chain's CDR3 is CASSSTLLANEQFF. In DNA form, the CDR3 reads TGTGCCAGCAGCTCAACCCTCCTTGCTAATGAGCAGTTCTTC.

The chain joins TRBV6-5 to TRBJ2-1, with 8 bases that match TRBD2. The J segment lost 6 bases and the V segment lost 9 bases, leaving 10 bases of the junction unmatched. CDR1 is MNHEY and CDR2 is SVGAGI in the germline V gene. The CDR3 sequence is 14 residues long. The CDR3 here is CASNREGRFNEQFF. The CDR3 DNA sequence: TGTGCCAGTAACCGGGAGGGTCGTTTCAATGAGCAGTTCTTC.

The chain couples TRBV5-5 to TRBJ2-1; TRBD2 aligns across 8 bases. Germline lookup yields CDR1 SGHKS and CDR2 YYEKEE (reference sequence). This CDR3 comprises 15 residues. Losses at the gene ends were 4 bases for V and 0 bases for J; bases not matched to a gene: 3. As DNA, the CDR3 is TGTGCCAGCAGCGGGGCGGGAGGCTCCTACAATGAGCAGTTCTTC. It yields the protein CASSGAGGSYNEQFF.

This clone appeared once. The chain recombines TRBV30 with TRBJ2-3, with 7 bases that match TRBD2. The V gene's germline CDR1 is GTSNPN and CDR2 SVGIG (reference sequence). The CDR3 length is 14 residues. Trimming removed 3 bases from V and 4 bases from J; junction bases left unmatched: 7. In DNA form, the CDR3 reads TGTGCCTGGAGGGCGGGAGTAGGACCAGATACGCAGTATTTT. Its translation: CAWRAGVGPDTQYF.

The CDR3 loop is CASRRQGEAFF. The CDR3 nucleotides are TGTGCCAGCAGGAGACAGGGGGAAGCTTTCTTT. The chain combines TRBV7-8 with TRBJ1-1; TRBD1 aligns across 8 bases. Germline trimming cut 6 bases from V and 8 bases from J; bases unmatched to any gene: 2. This CDR3 region has 11 residues. Germline V CDR1 and CDR2: SGHVS, FQNEAQ.

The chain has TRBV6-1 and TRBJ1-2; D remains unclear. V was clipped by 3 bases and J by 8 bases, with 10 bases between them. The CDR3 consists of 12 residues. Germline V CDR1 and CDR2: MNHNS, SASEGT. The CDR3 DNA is TGTGCCAGCAGTGATCTTTTGGGGGGCTACACCTTC. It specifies CASSDLLGGYTF.

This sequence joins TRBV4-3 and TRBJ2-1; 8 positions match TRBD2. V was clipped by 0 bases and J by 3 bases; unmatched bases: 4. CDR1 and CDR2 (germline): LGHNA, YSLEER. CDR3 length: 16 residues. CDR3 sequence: CASSQEREDGYNEQFF. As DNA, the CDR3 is TGCGCCAGCAGCCAAGAGCGGGAGGACGGCTACAATGAGCAGTTCTTC.

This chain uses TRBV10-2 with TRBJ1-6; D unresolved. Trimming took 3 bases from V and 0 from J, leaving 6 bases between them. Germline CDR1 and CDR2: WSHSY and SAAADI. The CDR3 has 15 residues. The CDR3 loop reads CASSDQHSYNSPLHF. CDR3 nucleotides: TGCGCCAGCAGTGACCAGCACTCCTATAATTCACCCCTCCACTTT.

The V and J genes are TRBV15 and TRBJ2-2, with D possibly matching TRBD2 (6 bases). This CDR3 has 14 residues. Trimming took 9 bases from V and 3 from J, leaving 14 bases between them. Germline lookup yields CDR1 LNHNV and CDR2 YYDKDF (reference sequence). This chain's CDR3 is CATHSGLDTGELFF. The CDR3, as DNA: TGTGCCACGCACAGCGGGCTCGACACCGGGGAGCTGTTTTTT.

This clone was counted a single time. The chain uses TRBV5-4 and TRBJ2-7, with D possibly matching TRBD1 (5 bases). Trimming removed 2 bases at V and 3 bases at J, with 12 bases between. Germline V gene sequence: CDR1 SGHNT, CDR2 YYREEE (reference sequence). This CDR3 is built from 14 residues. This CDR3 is CASSLWGPNYEQYF. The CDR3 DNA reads TGTGCCAGCAGCTTATGGGGCCCAAACTACGAGCAGTACTTC.

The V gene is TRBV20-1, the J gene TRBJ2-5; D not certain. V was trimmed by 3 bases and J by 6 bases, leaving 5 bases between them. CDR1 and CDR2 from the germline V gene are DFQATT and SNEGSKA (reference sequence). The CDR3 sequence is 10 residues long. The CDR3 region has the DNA TGCAGTGCTAGGAAACAGACCCAGTACTTC. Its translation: CSARKQTQYF.

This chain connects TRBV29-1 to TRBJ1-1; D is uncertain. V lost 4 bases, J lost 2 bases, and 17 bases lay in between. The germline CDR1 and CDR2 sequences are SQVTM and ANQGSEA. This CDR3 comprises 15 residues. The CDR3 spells CSVVYRLHLNTEAFF. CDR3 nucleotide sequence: TGCAGCGTTGTGTACCGTTTACACCTCAACACTGAAGCTTTCTTT.

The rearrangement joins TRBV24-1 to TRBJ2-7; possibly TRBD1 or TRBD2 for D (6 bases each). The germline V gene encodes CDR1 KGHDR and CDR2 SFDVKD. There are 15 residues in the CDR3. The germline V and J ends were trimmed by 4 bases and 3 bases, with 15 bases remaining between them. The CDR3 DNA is TGTGCCACCAGTGACCGGGGGACAAGGTTCTACGAGCAGTACTTC. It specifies CATSDRGTRFYEQYF.

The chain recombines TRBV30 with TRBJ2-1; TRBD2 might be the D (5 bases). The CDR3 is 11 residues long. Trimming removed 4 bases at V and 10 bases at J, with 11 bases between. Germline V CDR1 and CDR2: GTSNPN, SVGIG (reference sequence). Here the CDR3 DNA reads TGTGCCTGGATTTTTCGGAGGGAGCAGTTCTTC. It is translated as CAWIFRREQFF.

For the CDR3, the DNA is TGTGCCAGCAGCGAGGGGACGGGTGAAGCTTTCTTT. This codes for CASSEGTGEAFF. This rearrangement joins TRBV6-5 to TRBJ1-1; perhaps TRBD1 as D (5 bases). The V end lost 6 bases, the J end lost 7 bases, and 12 bases lay between the germline ends. The CDR3 has 12 amino acids. Germline CDR1 reads MNHEY; CDR2 reads SVGAGI.

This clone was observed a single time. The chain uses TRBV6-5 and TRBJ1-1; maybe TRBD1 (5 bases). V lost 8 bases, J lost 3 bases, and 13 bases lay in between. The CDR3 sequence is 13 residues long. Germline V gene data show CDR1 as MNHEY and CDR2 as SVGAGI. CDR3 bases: TGTGCCAGCCTCGGGCAGGGATACACTGAAGCTTTCTTT. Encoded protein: CASLGQGYTEAFF.

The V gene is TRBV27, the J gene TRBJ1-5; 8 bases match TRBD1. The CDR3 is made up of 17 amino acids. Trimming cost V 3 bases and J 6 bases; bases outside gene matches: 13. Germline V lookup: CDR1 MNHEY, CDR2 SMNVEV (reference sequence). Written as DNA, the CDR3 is TGTGCCAGCAGTTTTGGGGGTACCAGGGGGCGCCCTCAGCCCCAGCATTTT. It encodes CASSFGGTRGRPQPQHF.